The next 10 T cell receptor beta chains were all read from a single sample in a study of T cell changes during pregnancy in multiple sclerosis (dated 2019 in TCRdb). The method behind the library was the immunoSEQ multiplex PCR assay. Entries here come from immuneACCESS through TCRdb and include only in-frame sequences with V and J called. Some clones fail to appear in such tables; in the studies checked, an unresolved V gene covers under half of the shortfall, and the cause of the remainder is unknown. For this sample the table gives more than 85,000 clones, of which about 94% were detected only once. The top ten clonotypes cover under 1.5% of the sample. Sample: peripheral blood, taken in the third trimester of pregnancy. These TCRs come from a female donor in good health, enrolled as a control in a pregnancy study.

The V call is TRBV29-1, the J call TRBJ1-1; maybe TRBD1 (6 bases). This CDR3 is built from 14 residues. V shed 3 bases and J shed 6 bases, with 17 bases lying between them. Looked up from germline, CDR1 is SQVTM and CDR2 is ANQGSEA. DNA of the CDR3: TGCAGCGTTGAGAAAACAGGGAAATTGGCTGAAGCTTTCTTT. It codes for CSVEKTGKLAEAFF.

This chain connects TRBV2 to TRBJ1-4; TRBD1 matches 9 bases. With V trimmed by 4 bases and J by 6 bases, 3 bases remained unmatched. The germline gives CDR1 SNHLY, CDR2 FYNNEI. The CDR3 has 14 residues. CDR3 sequence reads: CASSVQGAHEKLFF. The CDR3 DNA sequence: TGTGCCAGCAGTGTACAGGGGGCTCATGAAAAACTGTTTTTT.

V usage is TRBV5-8 and J usage is TRBJ2-1, with D perhaps matching TRBD1 (5 bases). The germline CDR1 and CDR2 sequences are SGHTS and YDEGEE. Trimming cost V 4 bases and J 7 bases, with 12 bases left between them. This CDR3 is 13 amino acids long. The CDR3 DNA sequence: TGTGCCAGCAGCGTGGCAGGGCGGAATGAGCAGTTCTTC. It yields the protein CASSVAGRNEQFF.

The CDR3 spells CASSQPDREIGELFF. In DNA form, the CDR3 reads TGCGCCAGCAGTCAACCTGACAGGGAGATCGGGGAGCTGTTTTTT. The rearrangement joins TRBV23-1 to TRBJ2-2, with TRBD1 matching over 7 bases. TRBV23-1 carries the ORF label, with uncertain function. This CDR3 is 15 amino acids long. V dropped 2 bases and J dropped 7; count of bases not matched to a gene: 7.

The chain is built from TRBV30 and TRBJ2-1; maybe TRBD1 (7 bases). This CDR3 has 13 residues. V was pared by 6 bases and J by 2 bases, with 11 bases between. Germline lookup yields CDR1 GTSNPN and CDR2 SVGIG (reference sequence). CDR3 protein: CACAGGTYNEQFF. In DNA form, the CDR3 reads TGTGCCTGCGCAGGGGGGACCTACAATGAGCAGTTCTTC. The entire variable domain, with the rest obtained from reference TRBV30 and TRBJ2-1, is as follows: SQTIHQWPATLVQPVGSPLSLECTVEGTSNPNLYWYRQAAGRGLQLLFYSVGIGQISSEVPQNLSASRPQDRQFILSSKKLLLSDSGFYLCACAGGTYNEQFFGPGTRLTVL.

This clone was detected a few times. The genes are TRBV28 and TRBJ2-7, with TRBD2 matching 7 bases. Per germline, CDR1 MDHEN and CDR2 SYDVKM. V was pared by 4 bases and J by 3 bases, with 9 bases of the junction left unmatched. The CDR3 covers 15 residues. The CDR3 here is CASSSTGTGGYEQYF. DNA for the CDR3: TGTGCCAGCAGTTCCACCGGGACGGGGGGCTACGAGCAGTACTTC. The full variable domain, with the rest looked up from reference TRBV28 and TRBJ2-7, is DVKVTQSSRYLVKRTGEKVFLECVQDMDHENMFWYRQDPGLGLRLIYFSYDVKMKEKGDIPEGYSVSREKKERFSLILESASTNQTSMYLCASSSTGTGGYEQYFGPGTRLTVT.

This chain connects TRBV4-2 to TRBJ2-7; 12 positions match TRBD2. V shed 0 bases, J shed 3 bases, and the junction held 3 bases outside the gene matches. The CDR3 runs to 16 residues. Germline V gives CDR1 LGHNA, CDR2 YNFKEQ. The CDR3 DNA sequence: TGTGCCAGCAGCCAAGAAGGGACTAGCGGGTACTACGAGCAGTACTTC. Residues: CASSQEGTSGYYEQYF.

The chain's CDR3 is CASSNGTSGAYEQYF. The CDR3 nucleotides are TGCGCCAGCAGCAACGGGACTAGCGGGGCCTACGAGCAGTACTTC. The J gene is TRBJ2-7, the V gene TRBV5-1; TRBD2 agrees at 13 bases. Germline assignment: CDR1 SGHRS and CDR2 YFSETQ. This CDR3 is 15 amino acids long. With 4 bases clipped from V and 2 bases from J, the junction kept 3 bases outside the gene matches.

This sequence joins TRBV5-1 and TRBJ1-1; 12 bases line up with TRBD1. CDR3 length: 16 amino acids. The junction had 4 bases not matched to a gene; V was cut back by 4 bases and J by 0 bases. CDR1 is SGHRS and CDR2 is YFSETQ in the germline V gene. CDR3 DNA: TGCGCCAGCAGCCTGGGACAGGGGGCTATGAACACTGAAGCTTTCTTT. This encodes CASSLGQGAMNTEAFF.

The V call is TRBV21-1, the J call TRBJ2-3; the table's D call, TRBD2, was not checked against the DNA. TRBV21-1 is recorded as a pseudogene. The CDR3 sequence is 14 residues long. The CDR3 loop reads CASSTPGLTDTQYF. The CDR3 nucleotides are TGTGCCAGCAGCACGCCTGGACTAACAGATACGCAGTATTTT.